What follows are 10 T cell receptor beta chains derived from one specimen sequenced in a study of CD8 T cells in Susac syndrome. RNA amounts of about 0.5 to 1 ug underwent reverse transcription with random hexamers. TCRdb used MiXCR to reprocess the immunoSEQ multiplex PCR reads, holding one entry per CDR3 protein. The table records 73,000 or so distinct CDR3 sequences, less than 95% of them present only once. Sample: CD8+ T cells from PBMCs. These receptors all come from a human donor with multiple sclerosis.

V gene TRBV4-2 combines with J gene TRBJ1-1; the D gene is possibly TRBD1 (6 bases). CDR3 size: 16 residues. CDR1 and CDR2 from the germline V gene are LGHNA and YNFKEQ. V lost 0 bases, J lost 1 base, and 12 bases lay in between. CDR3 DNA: TGTGCCAGCAGCCAAGAAGGCGGACAGACGAACACTGAAGCTTTCTTT. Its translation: CASSQEGGQTNTEAFF.

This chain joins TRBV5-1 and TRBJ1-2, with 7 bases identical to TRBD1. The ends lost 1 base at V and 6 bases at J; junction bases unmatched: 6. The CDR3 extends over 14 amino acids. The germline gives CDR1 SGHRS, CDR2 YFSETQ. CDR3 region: CASSLNDRVNGYTF. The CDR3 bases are TGCGCCAGCAGCTTGAATGACAGGGTAAATGGCTACACCTTC.

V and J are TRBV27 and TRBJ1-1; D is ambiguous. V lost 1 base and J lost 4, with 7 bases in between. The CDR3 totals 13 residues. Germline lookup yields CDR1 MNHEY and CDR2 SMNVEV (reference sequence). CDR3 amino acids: CASSLWEGTEAFF. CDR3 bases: TGTGCCAGCAGTTTATGGGAGGGCACTGAAGCTTTCTTT.

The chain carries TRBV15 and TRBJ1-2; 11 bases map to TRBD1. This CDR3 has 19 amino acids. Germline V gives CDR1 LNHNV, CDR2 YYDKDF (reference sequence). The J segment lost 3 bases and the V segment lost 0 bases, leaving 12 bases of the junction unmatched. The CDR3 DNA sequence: TGTGCCACCAGCAGAGAAGGGACAGGGGGAACGGATCACGACTATGGCTACACCTTC. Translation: CATSREGTGGTDHDYGYTF.

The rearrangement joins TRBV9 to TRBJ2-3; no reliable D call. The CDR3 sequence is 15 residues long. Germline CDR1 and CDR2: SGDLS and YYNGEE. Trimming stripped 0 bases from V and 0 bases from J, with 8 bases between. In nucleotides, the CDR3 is TGTGCCAGCAGCGTAGGGGGATCTAGCACAGATACGCAGTATTTT. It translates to CASSVGGSSTDTQYF.

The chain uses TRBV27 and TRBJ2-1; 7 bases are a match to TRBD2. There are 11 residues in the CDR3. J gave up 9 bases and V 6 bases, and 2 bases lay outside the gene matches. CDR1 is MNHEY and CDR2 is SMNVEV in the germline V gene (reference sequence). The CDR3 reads CASRWGGEQFF. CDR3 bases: TGTGCCAGCAGATGGGGGGGTGAGCAGTTCTTC.

The CDR3, as DNA: TGTGCCAGTAGTATACTTCGGGAAGCTAACTATGGCTACACCTTC. Its protein is CASSILREANYGYTF. The V gene is TRBV19, the J gene TRBJ1-2; D gene uncertain. V lost 2 bases to trimming and J lost 0 bases, with 10 bases between them. CDR1 and CDR2 (germline): LNHDA, SQIVND (reference sequence). CDR3 length: 15 residues.

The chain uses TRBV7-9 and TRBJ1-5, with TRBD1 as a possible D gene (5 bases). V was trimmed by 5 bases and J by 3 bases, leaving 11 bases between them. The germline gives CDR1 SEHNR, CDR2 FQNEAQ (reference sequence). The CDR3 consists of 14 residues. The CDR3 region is CASSLTEINQPQHF. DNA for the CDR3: TGTGCCAGCAGCCTGACAGAAATCAATCAGCCCCAGCATTTT. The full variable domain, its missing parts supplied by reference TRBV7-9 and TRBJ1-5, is DTGVSQNPRHKITKRGQNVTFRCDPISEHNRLYWYRQTLGQGPEFLTYFQNEAQLEKSRLLSDRFSAERPKGSFSTLEIQRTEQGDSAMYLCASSLTEINQPQHFGDGTRLSIL.

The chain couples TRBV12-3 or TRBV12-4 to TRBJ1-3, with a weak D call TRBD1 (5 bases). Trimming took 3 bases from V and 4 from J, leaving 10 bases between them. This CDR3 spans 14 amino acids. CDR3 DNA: TGTGCCAGCAGTTTCGCAGGGTCAGGAAACACCATATATTTT. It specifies CASSFAGSGNTIYF.

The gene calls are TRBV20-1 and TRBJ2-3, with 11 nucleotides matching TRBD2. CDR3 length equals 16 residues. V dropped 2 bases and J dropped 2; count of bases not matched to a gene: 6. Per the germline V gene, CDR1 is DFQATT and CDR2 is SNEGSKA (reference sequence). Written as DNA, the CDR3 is TGCAGTGCTAGAAGTAGACTAGCGGGGATCACAGATACGCAGTATTTT. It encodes CSARSRLAGITDTQYF.